This TCR beta chain originates from a study of blood T cells in healthy people across ages. Overall study results and limits: As age increased, TCR beta diversity per million T cells fell in a roughly linear fashion.

Trimming pared 0 bases from V and 0 bases from J, leaving 15 bases between. The CDR3 runs to 16 residues. In germline, CDR1 is DFQATT, CDR2 SNEGSKA (reference sequence). Notes on this clonotype: Its antigen is unknown.

It was with a sample-barcoded 5' primer and a J-beta primer mix that a second PCR of about 6 to 11 cycles was run. TCRdb itself ran the 5' RACE reads through MiXCR, one entry per CDR3 protein. The table lists about 1,500,000 distinct CDR3 sequences, 28% of them singletons. This sequence originates from a woman in her 30s in good health. The sequenced sample consisted of blood. V and J are TRBV20-1 and TRBJ2-7; tentative D call: TRBD2 (7 bases). The CDR3 reads CSARDGGARSSYEQYF. In DNA, the CDR3 is TGCAGTGCTAGAGATGGGGGGGCCAGGAGCTCCTACGAGCAGTACTTC.